This T cell receptor beta chain was documented in a study of Ad26.COV2.S vaccination and SARS-CoV-2 variants. Study as a whole: Donor had been placed in the Ad26.COV2.S arm of the COV1001 trial. Participants got Ad26.COV2.S intramuscularly, once or twice 56 days apart. The study, taken as a whole, reports: Analytic work on TCR breadth and depth might have understated the full extent of total T cell responses.

CDR1 and CDR2 from the germline V gene are LGHDT and YNNKEL (reference sequence). V was cut by 4 bases and J by 0 bases, with 13 bases left in between. The CDR3 is made up of 15 amino acids. Here immunoSEQ multiplex PCR was the method, and the copy in TCRdb shows in-frame clones only, minus some. The table records about 460,000 clones, 70% to 90% of them present only once. Stated treatment: approximately 18 received Ad26.COV2.S at low or high dose, single or two shots; a few received placebo; per-sample allocation not given. Vaccine and placebo recipients were sampled on day 63 after the first injection. Vaccination employed an Ad26 vector expressing the Wuhan-strain SARS-CoV-2 spike. In the case of this clone: Its antigen is as yet unknown.

Here the sequenced sample was peripheral blood, taken in a trial of Ad26.COV2.S vaccine versus placebo. This receptor was identified in a person aged 18-65 years who received the Ad26.COV2.S COVID-19 vaccine or a placebo. The chain couples TRBV3-1 (or the pseudogene TRBV3-2) to TRBJ2-7; D tentatively reads TRBD1 or TRBD2 (5 bases each). CDR3 loop: CASSLNPGTSYEQYF. DNA of the CDR3: TGTGCCAGCAGCCTAAACCCCGGGACCTCCTACGAGCAGTACTTC.